The rows below give T cell receptor beta chains drawn from one sample of a study of T-cell reconstitution after alpha-beta-depleted transplantation in children. TCRdb re-called the PCR reads through MiXCR, storing one row per CDR3 protein. The sample holds under 300,000 distinct CDR3 sequences, around 10% seen once. This specimen was peripheral blood, taken 180 days after TCRalphabeta/CD19-depleted stem cell transplant. These receptors were collected from a male patient under 10 years old who had a stem cell transplant for chronic granulomatous disease, so the T cells may come from the graft donor. Each CDR3 is given with its conserved first and last residue. The order of the fields is V gene, clone size, J gene, D gene, CDR3 DNA, CDR3 protein. D genes are given only for firm matches. Size is stated for part of the rows, as once, few or many counts, or as a class when the clone is expanded.

V: TRBV7-2
size: many
J: TRBJ2-1
D: TRBD2
DNA: TGTGCCAGCAGCTTAGGACTAGCGGACTACAATGAGCAGTTCTTC
CDR3: CASSLGLADYNEQFF

V: TRBV20-1
size: few
J: TRBJ2-5
D: NA
DNA: TGCAGTGCTAGTGTCCGAGGCAGCCAAGAGACCCAGTACTTC
CDR3: CSASVRGSQETQYF

V: TRBV20-1
size: NA
J: TRBJ2-7
D: TRBD2
DNA: TGCAGTGCAGGGGGGGGCGGGAGGGCCCGTATTGGAGAGCAGTACTTC
CDR3: CSAGGGGRARIGEQYF

V: TRBV27
size: many
J: TRBJ2-5
D: NA
DNA: TGTGCCAGCAGTTTATCGTACAGAAAAGAGACCCAGTACTTC
CDR3: CASSLSYRKETQYF

V: TRBV28
size: many
J: TRBJ1-5
D: NA
DNA: TGTGCCAGCAGAGCAGAGAATCAGCCCCAGCATTTT
CDR3: CASRAENQPQHF

V: TRBV7-2
size: many
J: TRBJ2-7
D: TRBD1
DNA: TGTGCCAGCAGCGGAGCCGGGACAGGCTCCTACGAGCAGTACTTC
CDR3: CASSGAGTGSYEQYF

V: TRBV5-1
size: many
J: TRBJ2-2
D: NA
DNA: TGCGCCAGCAGCTTATCAGGGTACGGGGAGCTGTTTTTT
CDR3: CASSLSGYGELFF

V: TRBV11-2
size: many
J: TRBJ2-2
D: NA
DNA: TGTGCCAGCAGCTTGACCAGGTGGAGGGAGCTGTTTTTT
CDR3: CASSLTRWRELFF

V: TRBV6-4
size: many
J: TRBJ2-1
D: NA
DNA: TGTGCCAGCAGTGACACCTCGACAGGTGAGCAGTTCTTC
CDR3: CASSDTSTGEQFF

V: TRBV20-1
size: many
J: TRBJ2-1
D: TRBD1
DNA: TGCAGTGTGGCCCAGGGGGTGAATGAGCAGTTCTTC
CDR3: CSVAQGVNEQFF

V: TRBV28
size: many
J: TRBJ2-3
D: NA
DNA: TGTGCCAGCAGTTCACCCACCGGCAGGGCTGGCACAGATACGCAGTATTTT
CDR3: CASSSPTGRAGTDTQYF

V: TRBV28
size: many
J: TRBJ1-5
D: NA
DNA: TGTGCCAGCAGTTTAGACCACAATCAGCCCCAGCATTTT
CDR3: CASSLDHNQPQHF

V: TRBV12-3/TRBV12-4
size: many
J: TRBJ1-5
D: NA
DNA: TGTGCCAGCAGTTTGGCAGGGCCCCTCAATCAGCCCCAGCATTTT
CDR3: CASSLAGPLNQPQHF

V: TRBV4-3
size: many
J: TRBJ2-1
D: TRBD2
DNA: TGCGCCAGCAGCCAAGATTTGGGGGCCTTAGCGGGATCCACCTACAATGAGCAGTTCTTC
CDR3: CASSQDLGALAGSTYNEQFF

V: TRBV5-1
size: many
J: TRBJ1-5
D: NA
DNA: TGCGCCAGCAGCTTGGACGGGGATAGCAATCAGCCCCAGCATTTT
CDR3: CASSLDGDSNQPQHF

V: TRBV12-3/TRBV12-4
size: many
J: TRBJ2-1
D: TRBD1
DNA: TGTGCCAGCAGTTTACGCCAGGGGGATTACAATGAGCAGTTCTTC
CDR3: CASSLRQGDYNEQFF

V: TRBV5-1
size: many
J: TRBJ2-7
D: TRBD1
DNA: TGCGCCAGCAGCTTTACCGGGACAGGGACCTACGAGCAGTACTTC
CDR3: CASSFTGTGTYEQYF

V: TRBV12-3/TRBV12-4
size: many
J: TRBJ1-6
D: NA
DNA: TGTGCCAGCAGCCGGGGAGACCGGGGCCTCCACTTT
CDR3: CASSRGDRGLHF

V: TRBV5-1
size: many
J: TRBJ2-3
D: NA
DNA: TGCGCCAGCAGCTCCCCCGGAACGGCCAACACAGATACGCAGTATTTT
CDR3: CASSSPGTANTDTQYF

V: TRBV11-2
size: few
J: TRBJ2-5
D: TRBD1
DNA: TGTGCCAGCAGCCGGGCCGGGACAGGCCTTCAAGAGACCCAGTACTTC
CDR3: CASSRAGTGLQETQYF

V: TRBV5-5
size: many
J: TRBJ2-7
D: NA
DNA: NA
CDR3: CASSLVGTGSQYF

V: TRBV5-5
size: many
J: TRBJ2-5
D: NA
DNA: TGTGCCAGCAGCTTGAGCGTTGGGGCCCAGGTCGCGGCCCAGTACTTC
CDR3: CASSLSVGAQVAAQYF

V: TRBV12-3/TRBV12-4
size: NA
J: TRBJ2-4
D: TRBD1
DNA: TGTGCCAGCAGTTATGACAGGGTCCGAAACATTCAGTACTTC
CDR3: CASSYDRVRNIQYF

V: TRBV20-1
size: many
J: TRBJ2-3
D: NA
DNA: TGCAGTGCTATCGGTGGGCGGAGCACAGATACGCAGTATTTT
CDR3: CSAIGGRSTDTQYF

V: TRBV27
size: many
J: TRBJ2-5
D: NA
DNA: TGTGCCAGCAGGGACTCCTGGGAGACCCAGTACTTC
CDR3: CASRDSWETQYF

V: TRBV15
size: many
J: TRBJ1-6
D: NA
DNA: TGTGCCACCAGCCGCCACGCATCTATATATAATTCACCCCTCCACTTT
CDR3: CATSRHASIYNSPLHF

V: TRBV29-1
size: many
J: TRBJ1-1
D: NA
DNA: TGCAGCGTTGAGTCGGGCACTGAAGCTTTCTTT
CDR3: CSVESGTEAFF

V: TRBV6-1
size: many
J: TRBJ2-1
D: NA
DNA: TGTGCCAGCAGCCCGGGAGTGCCTGACAATGAGCAGTTCTTC
CDR3: CASSPGVPDNEQFF

V: TRBV5-6
size: many
J: TRBJ2-3
D: NA
DNA: TGTGCCAGCTCACGGGGGGCATCCACAGATACGCAGTATTTT
CDR3: CASSRGASTDTQYF

V: TRBV2
size: few
J: TRBJ2-7
D: TRBD2
DNA: TGTGCCAGCAGGTTTGGGACTAGCGGGGCCTCCTACGAGCAGTACTTC
CDR3: CASRFGTSGASYEQYF

V: TRBV29-1
size: many
J: TRBJ1-2
D: NA
DNA: TGCAGCGTTGTGGCCACCGTTAACTATGGCTACACCTTC
CDR3: CSVVATVNYGYTF

V: TRBV25-1
size: many
J: TRBJ2-5
D: NA
DNA: TGTGCCAGCAGTGAATCTTGGCGAGTGCAAGAGACCCAGTACTTC
CDR3: CASSESWRVQETQYF

V: TRBV29-1
size: many
J: TRBJ1-5
D: NA
DNA: TGCAGCATACAGGGAAATGGTCAGCCCCAGCATTTT
CDR3: CSIQGNGQPQHF

V: TRBV7-8
size: many
J: TRBJ2-6
D: NA
DNA: TGTGCCAGCAGCTTAGCGCCTGGGGCCAACGTCCTGACTTTC
CDR3: CASSLAPGANVLTF

V: TRBV7-9
size: NA
J: TRBJ2-1
D: NA
DNA: TGTGCCAGCAGCCCCCGGTCTATTGGGAGTATATCCAATGAGCAGTTCTTC
CDR3: CASSPRSIGSISNEQFF

V: TRBV7-2
size: many
J: TRBJ1-6
D: TRBD1
DNA: TGTGCCAGCAGCTCCGGACGGGGACAGGGAGATTCACCCCTCCACTTT
CDR3: CASSSGRGQGDSPLHF